These T cell receptor beta chains were read from a single sample in a study of shared clonotypes between healthy human individuals. Assay: immunoSEQ multiplex PCR; the TCRdb copy retains only in-frame clones and omits some. Found here are around 370,000 clones, 96% of them singletons; the top ten hold about 0.32%. Sequenced material: memory CD8+ T cells sorted from blood. The receptors were gathered from a man aged 30-40 years in good health. Each CDR3 is given with its conserved first and last residue. D genes are given only for firm matches. Clone size is given for some rows only: seen once, a few or many times, or a class if the clone is expanded.

d_call | j_call | v_call | clone_size | cdr3_aa | cdr3_nt
TRBD1 | TRBJ2-3 | TRBV5-4 | NA | CASSHPGTGGPDTQYF | TGTGCCAGCAGCCATCCCGGGACAGGGGGCCCAGATACGCAGTATTTT
TRBD1 | TRBJ2-1 | TRBV7-9 | NA | CASSLVGGQGIYEQFF | TGTGCCAGCAGCTTAGTCGGGGGACAGGGTATATATGAGCAGTTCTTC
TRBD1 | TRBJ2-7 | TRBV6-1 | NA | CASSEGTGPYEQYF | TGTGCCAGCAGTGAGGGGACAGGGCCCTACGAGCAGTACTTC
NA | TRBJ2-5 | TRBV4-2 | NA | CASSQDEGTQYF | TGTGCCAGCAGCCAAGATGAGGGCACCCAGTACTTC
NA | TRBJ2-4 | TRBV2 | NA | CATTKKDIQYF | TGTGCCACCACCAAAAAGGACATTCAGTACTTC
TRBD1 | TRBJ2-5 | TRBV2 | NA | CASSAGTEPFATQYF | TGTGCCAGCAGTGCCGGGACAGAGCCTTTTGCGACCCAGTACTTC
NA | TRBJ1-5 | TRBV7-9 | NA | CASSLDDQPQHF | TGTGCCAGCAGCTTAGACGATCAGCCCCAGCATTTT
NA | TRBJ2-1 | TRBV28 | NA | CASSGPGTSYNEQFF | TGTGCCAGCAGTGGACCGGGAACCTCCTACAATGAGCAGTTCTTC
TRBD2 | TRBJ2-3 | TRBV4-2 | NA | CASSRSGYVADTQYF | TGTGCCAGCAGCCGTAGCGGGTACGTCGCAGATACGCAGTATTTT
NA | TRBJ1-1 | TRBV20-1 | NA | CSARGNTEAFF | TGCAGTGCCCGGGGCAACACTGAAGCTTTCTTT
TRBD2 | TRBJ2-7 | TRBV5-1 | NA | CASSGYRTSNEQYF | TGCGCCAGCAGCGGTTACCGGACTAGCAACGAGCAGTACTTC
NA | TRBJ1-4 | TRBV30 | NA | CAWSSGGGGKLFF | TGTGCCTGGAGTTCCGGGGGTGGGGGAAAACTGTTTTTT
NA | TRBJ2-1 | TRBV5-1 | NA | CASSTGSYNEQFF | TGCGCCAGCAGCACGGGATCCTACAATGAGCAGTTCTTC
NA | TRBJ2-2 | TRBV28 | NA | CASMRGKLANTGELFF | TGTGCCAGCATGAGGGGAAAACTAGCGAACACCGGGGAGCTGTTTTTT
TRBD2 | TRBJ2-3 | TRBV5-5 | NA | CASSFGGRFADTQYF | TGTGCCAGCAGCTTCGGCGGGAGGTTCGCAGATACGCAGTATTTT
NA | TRBJ2-2 | TRBV7-3 | NA | CASSLLHNTGELFF | TGTGCCAGCAGCTTATTGCATAACACCGGGGAGCTGTTTTTT
NA | TRBJ1-3 | TRBV5-1 | NA | CASSPVGLNSGNTIYF | TGCGCCAGCAGCCCAGTGGGACTGAACTCTGGAAACACCATATATTTT
NA | TRBJ2-7 | TRBV6-6 | NA | CASSYPNGSPYEQYF | TGTGCCAGCAGTTACCCTAACGGGAGCCCCTACGAGCAGTACTTC
NA | TRBJ2-3 | TRBV27 | NA | CASSLRRPLRTDTQYF | TGTGCCAGCAGCCTAAGGAGGCCCCTGAGGACAGATACGCAGTATTTT
NA | TRBJ1-2 | TRBV5-1 | NA | CASSLRGDGYTF | TGCGCCAGCAGCTTGCGGGGGGATGGCTACACCTTC
TRBD1 | TRBJ2-3 | TRBV4-1 | NA | CASSWDRDTDTQYF | TGCGCCAGCAGCTGGGACAGGGACACAGATACGCAGTATTTT
NA | TRBJ1-2 | TRBV28 | once | CASSFWVRGNYGYTF | TGTGCCAGCAGTTTTTGGGTGCGGGGGAACTATGGCTACACCTTC
NA | TRBJ1-3 | TRBV30 | NA | CAWSFGGKTGMSGNTIYF | TGTGCCTGGAGTTTCGGGGGGAAAACAGGCATGTCTGGAAACACCATATATTTT
NA | TRBJ2-5 | TRBV9 | NA | CASSPRARRETQYF | TGTGCCAGCAGCCCCCGGGCCCGTAGAGAGACCCAGTACTTC
TRBD1 | TRBJ2-6 | TRBV18 | NA | CASSPRTGSSSGANVLTF | TGTGCCAGCTCACCAAGGACAGGGTCCAGCTCTGGGGCCAACGTCCTGACTTTC
TRBD1 | TRBJ2-7 | TRBV5-4 | NA | CASSPGTGRREQYF | TGTGCCAGCAGCCCCGGGACAGGCCGGAGGGAGCAGTACTTC
NA | TRBJ2-7 | TRBV18 | NA | CASSQEGGSNEQYF | TGTGCCAGCTCACAAGAAGGGGGATCAAACGAGCAGTACTTC
NA | TRBJ2-7 | TRBV7-8 | NA | CASSLEQGDKQYF | TGTGCCAGCAGCTTAGAACAGGGAGATAAGCAGTACTTC
NA | TRBJ2-5 | TRBV7-3 | NA | CASSFSAVETQYF | TGTGCCAGCAGCTTCTCGGCGGTAGAGACCCAGTACTTC
TRBD2 | TRBJ2-7 | TRBV10-3 | once | CALSEGGPQGEQYF | TGTGCCCTTTCGGAGGGAGGGCCTCAGGGCGAGCAGTACTTC
TRBD2 | TRBJ2-3 | TRBV28 | NA | CASRYLPGLAVGDTQYF | TGTGCCAGCAGGTACCTCCCGGGACTAGCGGTGGGTGATACGCAGTATTTT
TRBD2 | TRBJ2-7 | TRBV15 | once | CATSRDRAGERYEQYF | TGTGCCACCAGCAGAGATCGGGCGGGAGAAAGGTACGAGCAGTACTTC
NA | TRBJ2-5 | TRBV6-5 | NA | CASSRIWALAQYF | TGTGCCAGCAGTCGTATATGGGCCTTGGCCCAGTACTTC
NA | TRBJ1-2 | TRBV6-4 | NA | CASSDSGYTF | TGTGCCAGCAGTGACTCTGGCTACACCTTC
TRBD2 | TRBJ2-7 | TRBV6-1 | NA | CASSVVAGGSEQYF | TGTGCCAGCAGTGTGGTAGCGGGAGGTTCTGAGCAGTACTTC
NA | TRBJ1-2 | TRBV6-4 | NA | CASSDGMVIYGYTF | TGTGCCAGCAGTGACGGAATGGTAATCTATGGCTACACCTTC
TRBD1 | TRBJ2-7 | TRBV19 | NA | CASSIRGTGRVSEQYF | TGTGCCAGTAGTATCCGAGGGACAGGGAGGGTCTCCGAGCAGTACTTC
NA | TRBJ1-2 | TRBV14 | NA | CASSQGLAPYGYTF | TGTGCCAGCAGCCAAGGGTTGGCACCTTATGGCTACACCTTC
NA | TRBJ2-7 | TRBV28 | NA | CASSGLGVGRDEQYF | TGTGCCAGCAGCGGCCTGGGGGTCGGCCGCGACGAGCAGTACTTC
NA | TRBJ2-7 | TRBV23-1 | once | CASSLWIQGNEQYF | TGCGCCAGCAGTCTGTGGATACAGGGAAACGAGCAGTACTTC
NA | TRBJ1-5 | TRBV19 | NA | CASSIGVGHSNQPQHF | TGTGCCAGTAGTATAGGGGTCGGTCATAGCAATCAGCCCCAGCATTTT